This TCR beta chain was sequenced in a study of T cell responses to AZD1222 COVID-19 vaccine. Study as a whole: Second-dose intervals near 4 or 12 weeks were combined.

This CDR3 is built from 15 residues. Germline loops: CDR1 MGHDK, CDR2 SYGVNS. Between the trimmed V and J ends, which lost 4 bases and 5 bases, there was a span of 17 bases. Generated by immunoSEQ multiplex PCR, the TCRdb table keeps only in-frame clones and is missing some. Of tens of thousands of clones detected, 70% to 90% appear once; the ten largest clones hold approximately 13%. This chain joins TRBV25-1 and TRBJ1-1; the D gene is possibly TRBD1 (5 bases). Sequencing used peripheral blood, obtained on day 0 of AZD1222 vaccination. This clonotype was obtained from an adult in good health. CDR3 amino acids: CASSVFLGVGTEAFF. DNA for the CDR3: TGTGCCAGCAGTGTTTTTTTAGGGGTTGGGACTGAAGCTTTCTTT.